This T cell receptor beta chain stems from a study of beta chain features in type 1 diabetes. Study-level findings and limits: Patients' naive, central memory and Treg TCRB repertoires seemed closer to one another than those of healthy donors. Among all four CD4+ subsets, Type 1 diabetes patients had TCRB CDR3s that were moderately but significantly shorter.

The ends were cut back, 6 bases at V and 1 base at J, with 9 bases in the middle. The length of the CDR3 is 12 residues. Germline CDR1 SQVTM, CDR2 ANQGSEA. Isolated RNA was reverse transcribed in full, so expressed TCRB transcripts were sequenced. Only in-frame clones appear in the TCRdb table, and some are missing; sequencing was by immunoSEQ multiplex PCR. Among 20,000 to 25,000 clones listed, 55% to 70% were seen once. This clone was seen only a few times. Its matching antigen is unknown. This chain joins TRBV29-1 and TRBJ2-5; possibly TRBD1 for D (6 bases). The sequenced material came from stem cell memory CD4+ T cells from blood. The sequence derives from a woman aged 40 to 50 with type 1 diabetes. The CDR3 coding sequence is TGCAGCGTACGACAGGCCCAAGAGACCCAGTACTTC. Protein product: CSVRQAQETQYF.